These 19 T cell receptor beta chains were sequenced from one sample in a study of radiotherapy plus CTLA-4 blockade in lung cancer. The repertoire was sequenced with immunoSEQ multiplex PCR; TCRdb's copy has only in-frame clones and lacks some. This table holds approximately 110,000 clones, about 80% found once. This specimen was peripheral blood, taken from a patient treated with radiotherapy plus ipilimumab. These TCRs come from a human donor with non-small cell lung cancer that progressed on radiotherapy plus ipilimumab. Some clones in this sample may be carry-over from other donors' samples.

The J gene is TRBJ2-7, the V gene TRBV29-1; D perhaps matches TRBD1 (5 bases). Germline V gene lookup returns CDR1 SQVTM and CDR2 ANQGSEA. Trimming cost V 1 base and J 6 bases, with 16 bases left between them. This CDR3 contains 14 residues. The chain's CDR3 is CSVEGGLDRGEQYF. The CDR3, as DNA: TGCAGCGTTGAAGGGGGCCTGGATCGTGGCGAGCAGTACTTC.

This chain joins TRBV5-4 and TRBJ1-1, with D unresolved. The CDR3 length is 15 residues. Trimming took off 2 bases at V and 4 bases at J, with 15 bases between the two ends. Germline-derived CDR1 and CDR2 are SGHNT and YYREEE (reference sequence). The chain's CDR3 is CASSFDPIESTEAFF. The DNA for the CDR3 is TGTGCCAGCAGCTTCGACCCAATCGAGTCCACTGAAGCTTTCTTT.

The chain couples TRBV5-1 to TRBJ2-3, with TRBD2 matching over 12 bases. The CDR3 is 18 residues long. The junction had 11 bases not matched to a gene; V was cut back by 2 bases and J by 4 bases. CDR1 SGHRS and CDR2 YFSETQ come from the germline V gene. CDR3 DNA sequence: TGCGCCAGCAGCTTTGGACTAGCGGGGTTAGTTTTTGCAGATACGCAGTATTTT. It translates to CASSFGLAGLVFADTQYF.

The rearrangement links TRBV2 to TRBJ2-5, with D unclear. V shed 4 bases and J shed 5 bases, with 5 bases lying between them. The length of the CDR3 is 11 residues. Germline CDR1 is SNHLY and CDR2 is FYNNEI. The DNA of the CDR3 is TGTGCCAGCAGTGTCTGGGAGACCCAGTACTTC. Amino acids: CASSVWETQYF.

The genes are TRBV10-3 and TRBJ2-3; maybe TRBD1 (8 bases). Trimming removed 6 bases from V and 5 bases from J, with 15 bases in between. Germline-derived CDR1 and CDR2 are ENHRY and SYGVKD. This CDR3 comprises 14 residues. The CDR3 reads CAIRNRGGKDTQYF. The CDR3 DNA reads TGTGCCATCAGAAACAGGGGGGGGAAAGATACGCAGTATTTT.

This rearrangement joins TRBV9 to TRBJ1-3; D remains unclear. CDR1 and CDR2 from the germline V gene are SGDLS and YYNGEE. The CDR3 runs 15 residues. Trimming shortened V by 1 base and J by 4 bases, and 12 bases separated the two germline ends. CDR3 region: CASSVSSQPGNTIYF. As DNA, the CDR3 is TGTGCCAGCAGCGTATCATCGCAACCAGGAAACACCATATATTTT.

The sample holds a few counts of this clone. The chain couples TRBV5-4 to TRBJ1-2; 7 bases fit TRBD1. In germline, CDR1 is SGHNT, CDR2 YYREEE (reference sequence). With V trimmed by 4 bases and J by 5 bases, 11 bases remained unmatched. The CDR3 sequence is 15 residues long. The chain's CDR3 is CASSSGQDPMYGYTF. The CDR3 DNA is TGTGCCAGCAGCAGCGGACAGGATCCAATGTATGGCTACACCTTC.

The chain uses TRBV4-2 and TRBJ2-3, with D uncertain. Between the trimmed V and J ends, which lost 4 bases and 0 bases, there was a span of 8 bases. The CDR3 runs 14 residues. Germline V gene data show CDR1 as LGHNA and CDR2 as YNFKEQ. CDR3 nucleotide sequence: TGTGCCAGCAGCCTTGACGGTAGCACAGATACGCAGTATTTT. It translates to CASSLDGSTDTQYF.

A word on this clone: Other DNA sequences in this sample translate to the same CDR3. The chain carries TRBV5-1 and TRBJ2-3; D ambiguous. V dropped 0 bases and J dropped 1 base, with 6 bases sitting between them. The CDR3 spans 14 residues. CDR1 is SGHRS and CDR2 is YFSETQ in the germline V gene. This CDR3 reads CASSLALGTDTQYF. CDR3 nucleotide sequence: TGCGCCAGCAGCTTGGCTCTGGGCACAGATACGCAGTATTTT.

This sequence joins TRBV5-8 and TRBJ1-1, with D possibly being TRBD1 (6 bases). The germline V gene has CDR1 SGHTS and CDR2 YDEGEE. This CDR3 comprises 14 residues. Trimming left V 2 bases short and J 4 bases short, with 12 bases between. The CDR3 DNA sequence: TGTGCCAGCAGCTTTCAGGGGATATTCACTGAAGCTTTCTTT. The encoded protein is CASSFQGIFTEAFF. Variable domain in full (rest from reference TRBV5-8 and TRBJ1-1): EAGVTQSPTHLIKTRGQQATLRCSPISGHTSVYWYQQALGLGLQFLLWYDEGEERNRGNFPPRFSGRQFPNYSSELNVNALELEDSALYLCASSFQGIFTEAFFGQGTRLTVV.

This clone has just a few counts. V gene TRBV7-9 combines with J gene TRBJ1-2, with D possibly TRBD1 on 5 matching bases. The CDR3 is made up of 13 amino acids. Germline V gene lookup returns CDR1 SEHNR and CDR2 FQNEAQ (reference sequence). Trimming removed 1 base from V and 8 bases from J, with 11 bases in between. The chain's CDR3 is CASSLVRARGYTF. The CDR3 DNA sequence: TGTGCCAGCAGCTTAGTCAGGGCGCGCGGCTACACCTTC.

The rearrangement links TRBV4-3 to TRBJ2-5, with D possibly called TRBD1 or TRBD2 (5 bases each). The germline V gene encodes CDR1 LGHNA and CDR2 YSLEER. This CDR3 has 16 amino acids. V lost 0 bases and J lost 0, with 11 bases in between. The CDR3, as DNA: TGCGCCAGCAGCCAAGATGCGAGGGGCTACCAAGAGACCCAGTACTTC. Encoded protein: CASSQDARGYQETQYF.

The CDR3 bases are TGTGCCAGCAGCTCGGGACAGGGGAACTCACCCCTCCACTTT. This sequence encodes CASSSGQGNSPLHF. The chain recombines TRBV7-2 with TRBJ1-6, with 10 bases fitting TRBD1. The CDR3 has 14 amino acids. Germline values: CDR1 SGHTA, CDR2 FQGNSA. V gave up 4 bases and J gave up 10 bases; unmatched junction bases: 4.

The chain combines TRBV5-4 with TRBJ2-1; D may be TRBD1 (5 bases). The CDR3 runs to 17 residues. CDR1 is SGHNT and CDR2 is YYREEE in the germline V gene (reference sequence). Trimming left V 1 base short and J 5 bases short, with 19 bases between. CDR3 in amino acids: CASSLRSGYALDNEQFF. The CDR3 DNA is TGTGCCAGCAGCTTGAGGTCAGGGTATGCCCTAGACAATGAGCAGTTCTTC.

The V gene is TRBV23-1, the J gene TRBJ1-4; D not certain. TRBV23-1 is noted as an ORF with a role that remains uncertain. V was trimmed by 2 bases and J by 5 bases, leaving 15 bases between them. The CDR3 loop spans 16 amino acids. The CDR3 nucleotides are TGCGCCAGCAGTCAACCCAGAGGCCCGCGGAATGAAAAACTGTTTTTT. Translation: CASSQPRGPRNEKLFF.

This clone showed up just once. The V call is TRBV5-1, the J call TRBJ2-2; 10 bases align to TRBD1. V lost 2 bases, J lost 3 bases, and 4 bases stayed unmatched. The CDR3 has 16 residues. Germline V gene data show CDR1 as SGHRS and CDR2 as YFSETQ. The CDR3 sequence is CASSLRTGGDTGELFF. The CDR3 DNA reads as TGCGCCAGCAGCTTACGGACAGGGGGTGACACCGGGGAGCTGTTTTTT.

This clone was seen just once. The V gene is TRBV18, the J gene TRBJ2-7, with TRBD1 identical over 9 bases. Germline loops: CDR1 KGHSH, CDR2 LQKENI. The CDR3 runs 14 residues. V was clipped by 3 bases and J by 4 bases; unmatched bases: 4. The CDR3 bases are TGTGCCAGCTCACCGCGGACAGGGGTTTACGAGCAGTACTTC. This encodes CASSPRTGVYEQYF.

This clone appeared a few times. The V call is TRBV28, the J call TRBJ2-5; D uncertain. Germline CDR1 is MDHEN and CDR2 is SYDVKM. The ends were cut back, 5 bases at V and 3 bases at J, with 13 bases in the middle. The CDR3 runs 14 residues. The CDR3 DNA reads TGTGCCAGCAGTGCCGGACGATACAAAGAGACCCAGTACTTC. It specifies CASSAGRYKETQYF.

This chain connects TRBV7-9 to TRBJ1-1; no clear D. Germline CDR1 and CDR2: SEHNR and FQNEAQ (reference sequence). The CDR3 has 15 amino acids. Trimming took 3 bases from V and 4 from J, leaving 15 bases between them. In nucleotides, the CDR3 is TGTGCCAGCAGCTTGTGTCTGGGAGCGTGCACTGAAGCTTTCTTT. It is translated as CASSLCLGACTEAFF.